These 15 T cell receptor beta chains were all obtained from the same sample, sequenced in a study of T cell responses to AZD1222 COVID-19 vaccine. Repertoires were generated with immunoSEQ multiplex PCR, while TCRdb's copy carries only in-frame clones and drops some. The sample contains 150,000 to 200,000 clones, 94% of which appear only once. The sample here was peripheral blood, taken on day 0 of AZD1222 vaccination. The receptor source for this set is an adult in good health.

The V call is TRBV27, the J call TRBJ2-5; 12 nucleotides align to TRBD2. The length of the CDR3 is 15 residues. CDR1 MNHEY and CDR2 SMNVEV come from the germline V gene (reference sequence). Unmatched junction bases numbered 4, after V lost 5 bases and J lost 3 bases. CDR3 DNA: TGTGCCAGCAGTCCATGGACTAGCGGGAAAGAGACCCAGTACTTC. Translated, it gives CASSPWTSGKETQYF.

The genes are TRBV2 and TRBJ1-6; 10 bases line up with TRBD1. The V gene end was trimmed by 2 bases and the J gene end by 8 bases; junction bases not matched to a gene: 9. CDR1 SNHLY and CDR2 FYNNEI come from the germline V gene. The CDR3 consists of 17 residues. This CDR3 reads CASSESGTGAGYSPLHF. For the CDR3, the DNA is TGTGCCAGCAGTGAATCCGGGACAGGGGCAGGGTATTCACCCCTCCACTTT.

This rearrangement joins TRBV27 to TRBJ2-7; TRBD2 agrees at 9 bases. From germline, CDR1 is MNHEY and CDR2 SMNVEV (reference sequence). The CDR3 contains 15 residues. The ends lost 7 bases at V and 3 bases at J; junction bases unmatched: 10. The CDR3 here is CASKRWREGVYEQYF. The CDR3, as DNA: TGTGCCAGCAAACGCTGGCGGGAGGGCGTCTACGAGCAGTACTTC.

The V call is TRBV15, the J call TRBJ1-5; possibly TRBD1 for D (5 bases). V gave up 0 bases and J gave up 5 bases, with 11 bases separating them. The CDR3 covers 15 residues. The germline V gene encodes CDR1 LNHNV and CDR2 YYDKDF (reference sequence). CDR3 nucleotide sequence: TGTGCCACCAGCAGAGATTGGAGGGGCTATCAGCCCCAGCATTTT. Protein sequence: CATSRDWRGYQPQHF.

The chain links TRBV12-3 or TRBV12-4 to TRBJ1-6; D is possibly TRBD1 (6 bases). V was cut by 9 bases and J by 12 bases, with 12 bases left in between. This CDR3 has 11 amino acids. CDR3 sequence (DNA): TGTGCCAGTTCTGAGGGGGGACCCCTCCACTTT. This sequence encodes CASSEGGPLHF.

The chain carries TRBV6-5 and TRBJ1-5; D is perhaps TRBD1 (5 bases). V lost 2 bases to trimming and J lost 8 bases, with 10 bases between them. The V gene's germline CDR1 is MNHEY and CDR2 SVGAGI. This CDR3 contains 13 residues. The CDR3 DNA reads TGTGCCAGCAGTTACCGGGACCGCGAGCCCCAGCATTTT. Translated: CASSYRDREPQHF.

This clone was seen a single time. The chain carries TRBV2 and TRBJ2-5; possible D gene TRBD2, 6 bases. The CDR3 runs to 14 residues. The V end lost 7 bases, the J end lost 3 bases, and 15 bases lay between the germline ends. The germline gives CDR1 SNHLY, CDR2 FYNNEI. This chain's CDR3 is CASTRGGVKETQYF. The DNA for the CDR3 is TGTGCCAGCACCCGAGGAGGGGTAAAAGAGACCCAGTACTTC. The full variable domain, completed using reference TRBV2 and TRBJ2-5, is EPEVTQTPSHQVTQMGQEVILRCVPISNHLYFYWYRQILGQKVEFLVSFYNNEISEKSEIFDDQFSVERPDGSNFTLKIRSTKLEDSAMYFCASTRGGVKETQYFGPGTRLLVL.

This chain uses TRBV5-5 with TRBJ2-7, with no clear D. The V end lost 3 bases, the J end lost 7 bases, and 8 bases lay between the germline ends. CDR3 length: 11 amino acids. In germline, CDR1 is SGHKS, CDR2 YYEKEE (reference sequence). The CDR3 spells CASSSVREQYF. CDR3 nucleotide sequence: TGTGCCAGCAGCTCGGTGAGGGAGCAGTACTTC.

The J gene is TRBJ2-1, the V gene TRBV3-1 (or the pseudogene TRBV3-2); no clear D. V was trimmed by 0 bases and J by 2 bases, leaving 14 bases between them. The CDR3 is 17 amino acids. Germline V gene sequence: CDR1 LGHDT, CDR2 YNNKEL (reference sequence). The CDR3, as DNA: TGTGCCAGCAGCCAAGAATCGGCTAGGGTCCCCTACAATGAGCAGTTCTTC. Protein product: CASSQESARVPYNEQFF.

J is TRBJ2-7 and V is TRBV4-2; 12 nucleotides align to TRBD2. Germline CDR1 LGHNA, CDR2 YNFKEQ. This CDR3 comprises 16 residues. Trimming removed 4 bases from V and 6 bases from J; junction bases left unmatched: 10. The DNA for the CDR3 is TGTGCCAGCAGCCCAATGACTAGCGGGGGAGTCCCCGAGCAGTACTTC. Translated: CASSPMTSGGVPEQYF.

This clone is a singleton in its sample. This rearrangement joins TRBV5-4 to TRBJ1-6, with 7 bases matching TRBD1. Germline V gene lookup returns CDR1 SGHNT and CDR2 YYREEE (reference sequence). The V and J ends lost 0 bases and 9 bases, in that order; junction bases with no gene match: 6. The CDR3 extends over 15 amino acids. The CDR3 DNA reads TGTGCCAGCAGCTTGGACACAGGGGCGCGTTCACCCCTCCACTTT. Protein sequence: CASSLDTGARSPLHF.

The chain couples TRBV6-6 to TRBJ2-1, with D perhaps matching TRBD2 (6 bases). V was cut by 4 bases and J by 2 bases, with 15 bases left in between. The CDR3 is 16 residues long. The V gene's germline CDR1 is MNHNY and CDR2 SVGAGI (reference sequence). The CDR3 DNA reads TGTGCCAGCAGTTCGGGACTCCAGGACACCTACAATGAGCAGTTCTTC. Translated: CASSSGLQDTYNEQFF.

The CDR3 sequence is CASSVLGLPGYTF. CDR3 coding DNA: TGTGCCAGCAGTGTCCTGGGGCTGCCTGGCTACACCTTC. The chain has TRBV2 and TRBJ1-2, with D maybe TRBD1 (5 bases). V was trimmed by 4 bases and J by 7 bases, leaving 13 bases between them. The length of the CDR3 is 13 residues. Germline lookup yields CDR1 SNHLY and CDR2 FYNNEI.

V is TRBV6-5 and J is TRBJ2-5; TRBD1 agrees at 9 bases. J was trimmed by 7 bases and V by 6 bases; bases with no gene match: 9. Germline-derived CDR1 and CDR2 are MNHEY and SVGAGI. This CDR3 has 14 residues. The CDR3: CASRGQGLKGTQYF. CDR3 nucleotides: TGTGCCAGCAGGGGACAGGGCCTGAAGGGGACCCAGTACTTC.

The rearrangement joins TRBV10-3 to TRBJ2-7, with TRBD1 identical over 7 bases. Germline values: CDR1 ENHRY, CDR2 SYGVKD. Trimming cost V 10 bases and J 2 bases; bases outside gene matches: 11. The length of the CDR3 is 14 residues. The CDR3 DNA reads TGTGCCAGCCACAGGGGAAGAGAAACCTACGAGCAGTACTTC. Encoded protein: CASHRGRETYEQYF.